Sequencing of this T cell receptor (beta chain) was carried out in a study of CD8 T cells in Susac syndrome. The study, taken as a whole, reports: The study recognized that its TCR sequencing and HLA analysis covered a relatively small number of individuals.

To note about this clonotype: Its antigen is currently unknown.

The V gene lost 3 bases and the J gene lost 4 bases, with 12 bases spanning the gap. From germline, CDR1 is MDHEN and CDR2 SYDVKM. CDR3 length equals 14 residues. The RNA, roughly 0.45 to 1 ug, was put through reverse transcription using random hexamers. The TCR beta CDR3 was amplified by immunoSEQ multiplex PCR across 54 Vbeta, 13 Jbeta. TCRdb ran MiXCR on the immunoSEQ multiplex PCR reads and lists one entry per CDR3 protein. The table records 150,000 to 200,000 distinct CDR3 sequences, roughly 92% of them present only once. Sequencing of TCR beta was undertaken in CD8+ and CD4+ T cells derived from blood. FACS was used to enrich TEMRA cells, whereas the CD8+ and CD4+ T cells were obtained by negative isolation.

The chain employs TRBV28 and TRBJ2-5; D gene uncertain. The specimen was CD4+ T cells from PBMCs. The TCR was taken from a human donor with multiple sclerosis. The CDR3 spells CASSLQRTPETQYF. The CDR3 bases are TGTGCCAGCAGTTTGCAGAGAACTCCAGAGACCCAGTACTTC.